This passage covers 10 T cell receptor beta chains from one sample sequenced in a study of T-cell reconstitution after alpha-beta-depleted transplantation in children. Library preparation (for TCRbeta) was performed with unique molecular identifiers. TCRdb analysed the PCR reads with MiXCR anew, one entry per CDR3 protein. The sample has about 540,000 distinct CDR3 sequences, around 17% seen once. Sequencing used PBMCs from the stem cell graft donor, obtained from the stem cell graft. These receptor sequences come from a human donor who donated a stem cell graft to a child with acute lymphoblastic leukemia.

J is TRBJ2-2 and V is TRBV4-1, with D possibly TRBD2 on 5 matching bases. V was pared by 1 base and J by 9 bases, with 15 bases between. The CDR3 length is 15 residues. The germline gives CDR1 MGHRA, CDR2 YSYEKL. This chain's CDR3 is CASSQVGGSLRELFF. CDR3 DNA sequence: TGCGCCAGCAGCCAAGTTGGAGGTTCTTTGAGGGAGCTGTTTTTT.

The CDR3 DNA is TGTGCCAGCAGAAGTGGACTCTCCTCTGGAAACACCATATATTTT. This codes for CASRSGLSSGNTIYF. The chain uses TRBV12-3 or TRBV12-4 and TRBJ1-3; D remains unclear. The CDR3 covers 15 residues. V was trimmed by 6 bases and J by 0 bases, leaving 12 bases between them.

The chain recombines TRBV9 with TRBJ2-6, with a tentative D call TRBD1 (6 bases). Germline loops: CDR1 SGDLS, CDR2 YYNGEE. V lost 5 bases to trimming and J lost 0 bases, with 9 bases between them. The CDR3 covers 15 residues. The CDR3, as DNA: TGTGCCAGCAGTCTGGGGGCCTCTGGGGCCAACGTCCTGACTTTC. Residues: CASSLGASGANVLTF.

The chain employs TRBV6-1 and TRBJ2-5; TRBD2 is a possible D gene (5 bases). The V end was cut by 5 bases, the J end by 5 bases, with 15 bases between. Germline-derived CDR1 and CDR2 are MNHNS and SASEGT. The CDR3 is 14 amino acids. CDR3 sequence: CASSPGIMVETQYF. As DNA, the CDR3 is TGTGCCAGCAGTCCCGGGATTATGGTGGAGACCCAGTACTTC.

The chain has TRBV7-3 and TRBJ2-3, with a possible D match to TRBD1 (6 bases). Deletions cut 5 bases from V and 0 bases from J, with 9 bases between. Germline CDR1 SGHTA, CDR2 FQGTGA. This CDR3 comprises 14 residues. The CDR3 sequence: CASSPDRSTDTQYF. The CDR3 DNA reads TGTGCCAGCAGCCCGGACAGAAGCACAGATACGCAGTATTTT.

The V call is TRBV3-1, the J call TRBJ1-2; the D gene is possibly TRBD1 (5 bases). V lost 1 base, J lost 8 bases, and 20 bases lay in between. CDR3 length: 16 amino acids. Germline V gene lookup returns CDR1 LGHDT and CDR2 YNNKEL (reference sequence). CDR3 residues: CASSQGSATGLQGYTF. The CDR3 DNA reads TGTGCCAGCAGCCAAGGTTCGGCGACGGGGCTACAAGGCTACACCTTC. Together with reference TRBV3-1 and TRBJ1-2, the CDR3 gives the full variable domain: DTAVSQTPKYLVTQMGNDKSIKCEQNLGHDTMYWYKQDSKKFLKIMFSYNNKELIINETVPNRFSPKSPDKAHLNLHINSLELGDSAVYFCASSQGSATGLQGYTFGSGTRLTVV.

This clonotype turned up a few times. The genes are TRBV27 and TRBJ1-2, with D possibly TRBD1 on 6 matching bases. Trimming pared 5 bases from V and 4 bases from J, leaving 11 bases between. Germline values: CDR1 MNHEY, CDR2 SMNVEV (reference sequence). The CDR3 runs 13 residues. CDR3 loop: CASSPTGIYGYTF. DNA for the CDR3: TGTGCCAGCAGTCCTACAGGGATCTATGGCTACACCTTC.

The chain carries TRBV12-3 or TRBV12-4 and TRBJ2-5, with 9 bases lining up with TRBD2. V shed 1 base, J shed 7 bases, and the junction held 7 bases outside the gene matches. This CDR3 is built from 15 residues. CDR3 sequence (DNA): TGTGCCAGCAGTTTAGGCGGGAGGGCCGGCGGGACCCAGTACTTC. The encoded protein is CASSLGGRAGGTQYF.

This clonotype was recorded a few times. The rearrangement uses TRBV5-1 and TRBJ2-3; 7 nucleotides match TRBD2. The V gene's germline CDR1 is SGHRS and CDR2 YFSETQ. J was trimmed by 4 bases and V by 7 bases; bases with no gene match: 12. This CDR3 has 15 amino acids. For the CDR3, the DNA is TGCGCCAGCTCCAAGGGAGGGTTTGAGGCAGATACGCAGTATTTT. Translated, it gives CASSKGGFEADTQYF.

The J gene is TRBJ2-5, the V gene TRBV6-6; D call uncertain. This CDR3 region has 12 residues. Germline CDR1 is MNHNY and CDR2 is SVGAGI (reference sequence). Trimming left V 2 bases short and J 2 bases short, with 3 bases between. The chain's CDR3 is CASSYQQETQYF. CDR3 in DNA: TGTGCCAGCAGTTACCAGCAAGAGACCCAGTACTTC.